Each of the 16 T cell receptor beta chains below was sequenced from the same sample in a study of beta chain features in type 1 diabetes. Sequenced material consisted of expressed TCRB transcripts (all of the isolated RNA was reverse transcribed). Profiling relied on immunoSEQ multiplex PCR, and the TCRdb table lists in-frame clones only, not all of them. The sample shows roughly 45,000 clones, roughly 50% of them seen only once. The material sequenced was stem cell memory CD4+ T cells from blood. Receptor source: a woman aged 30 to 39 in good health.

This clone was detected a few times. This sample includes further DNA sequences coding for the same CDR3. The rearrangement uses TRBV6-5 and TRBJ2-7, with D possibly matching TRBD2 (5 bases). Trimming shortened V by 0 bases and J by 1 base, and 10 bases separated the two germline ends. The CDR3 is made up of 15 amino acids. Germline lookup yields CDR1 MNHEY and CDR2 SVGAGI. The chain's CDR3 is CASSYSAAGSYEQYF. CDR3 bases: TGTGCCAGCAGTTACTCGGCCGCGGGTTCCTACGAGCAGTACTTC.

This CDR3 reads CASSYQRGGGTYEQYF. CDR3 DNA sequence: TGTGCCAGCAGTTACCAACGCGGGGGGGGGACCTACGAGCAGTACTTC. This chain uses TRBV6-5 with TRBJ2-7, with 9 positions matching TRBD2. This CDR3 spans 16 amino acids. Looked up from germline, CDR1 is MNHEY and CDR2 is SVGAGI. V shed 2 bases and J 2 bases; nucleotides not matched to a gene: 7.

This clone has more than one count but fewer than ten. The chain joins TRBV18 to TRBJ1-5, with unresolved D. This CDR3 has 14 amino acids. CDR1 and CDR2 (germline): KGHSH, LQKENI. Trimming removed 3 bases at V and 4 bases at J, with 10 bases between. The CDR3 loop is CASSPAILNQPQHF. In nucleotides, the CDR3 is TGTGCCAGCTCACCGGCCATTCTTAATCAGCCCCAGCATTTT.

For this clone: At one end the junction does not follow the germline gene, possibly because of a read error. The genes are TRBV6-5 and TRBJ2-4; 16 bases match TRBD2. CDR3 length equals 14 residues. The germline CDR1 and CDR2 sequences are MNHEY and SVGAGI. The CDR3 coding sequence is TGTGCCAGCACCCCGGGACTAGCGGGAGGGCCATCGGACTTC. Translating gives CASTPGLAGGPSDF.

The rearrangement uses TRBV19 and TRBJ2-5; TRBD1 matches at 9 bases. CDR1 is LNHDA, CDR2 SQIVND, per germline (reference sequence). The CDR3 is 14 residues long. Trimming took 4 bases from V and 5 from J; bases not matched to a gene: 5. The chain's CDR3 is CASSKGQGRETQYF. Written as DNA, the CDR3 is TGTGCCAGTAGTAAAGGACAGGGGAGGGAGACCCAGTACTTC.

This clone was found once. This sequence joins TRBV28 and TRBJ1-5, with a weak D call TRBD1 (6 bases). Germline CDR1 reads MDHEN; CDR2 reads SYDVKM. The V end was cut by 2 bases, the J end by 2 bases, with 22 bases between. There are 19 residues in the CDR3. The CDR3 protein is CASSLVLLAGGLGNQPQHF. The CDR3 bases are TGTGCCAGCAGTTTAGTACTCCTCGCGGGGGGCTTGGGCAATCAGCCCCAGCATTTT.

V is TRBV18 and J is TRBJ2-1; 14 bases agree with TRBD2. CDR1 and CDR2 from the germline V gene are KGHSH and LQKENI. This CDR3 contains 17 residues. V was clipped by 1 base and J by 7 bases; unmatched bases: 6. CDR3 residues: CASSPRHRTSGRNEQFF. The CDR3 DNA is TGTGCCAGCTCACCACGACACAGGACTAGCGGGAGGAATGAGCAGTTCTTC.

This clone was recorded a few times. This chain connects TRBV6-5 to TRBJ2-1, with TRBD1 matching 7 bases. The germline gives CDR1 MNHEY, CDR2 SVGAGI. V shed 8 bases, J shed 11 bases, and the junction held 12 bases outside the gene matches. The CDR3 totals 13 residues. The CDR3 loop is CASGPKPGQKQFF. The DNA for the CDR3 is TGTGCCAGCGGTCCGAAACCGGGACAGAAGCAGTTCTTC.

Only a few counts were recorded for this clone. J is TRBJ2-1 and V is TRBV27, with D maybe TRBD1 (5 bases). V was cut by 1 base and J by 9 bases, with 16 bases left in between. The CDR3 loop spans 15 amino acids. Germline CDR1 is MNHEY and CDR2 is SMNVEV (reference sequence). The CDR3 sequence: CASSLLMQGPGEQFF. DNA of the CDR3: TGTGCCAGCAGTTTATTAATGCAGGGCCCGGGTGAGCAGTTCTTC.

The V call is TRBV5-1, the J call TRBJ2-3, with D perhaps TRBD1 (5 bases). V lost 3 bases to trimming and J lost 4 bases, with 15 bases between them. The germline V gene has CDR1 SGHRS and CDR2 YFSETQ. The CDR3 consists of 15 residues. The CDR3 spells CASSSETTVSDTQYF. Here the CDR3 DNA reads TGCGCCAGCAGCTCGGAAACGACAGTTTCAGATACGCAGTATTTT.

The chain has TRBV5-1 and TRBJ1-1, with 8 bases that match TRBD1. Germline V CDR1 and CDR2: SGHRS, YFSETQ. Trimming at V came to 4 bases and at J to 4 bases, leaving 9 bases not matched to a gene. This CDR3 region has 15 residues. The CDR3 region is CASSDPQGARTEAFF. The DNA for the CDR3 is TGCGCCAGCAGCGACCCGCAGGGGGCCCGCACTGAAGCTTTCTTT.

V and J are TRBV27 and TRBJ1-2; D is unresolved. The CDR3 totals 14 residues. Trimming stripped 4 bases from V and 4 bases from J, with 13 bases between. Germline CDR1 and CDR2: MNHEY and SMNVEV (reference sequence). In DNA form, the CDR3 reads TGTGCCAGCAGTTCTAAGGAGGGTACCTATGGCTACACCTTC. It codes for CASSSKEGTYGYTF.

CDR3 DNA sequence: TGTGCCAGCAGCTTAGGGGGACAGGCCCCCTACGAGCAGTACTTC. It specifies CASSLGGQAPYEQYF. The V and J genes are TRBV7-8 and TRBJ2-7, with 8 bases fitting TRBD1. The CDR3 spans 15 residues. Germline CDR1 reads SGHVS; CDR2 reads FQNEAQ. The junction had 4 bases not matched to a gene; V was cut back by 1 base and J by 2 bases.

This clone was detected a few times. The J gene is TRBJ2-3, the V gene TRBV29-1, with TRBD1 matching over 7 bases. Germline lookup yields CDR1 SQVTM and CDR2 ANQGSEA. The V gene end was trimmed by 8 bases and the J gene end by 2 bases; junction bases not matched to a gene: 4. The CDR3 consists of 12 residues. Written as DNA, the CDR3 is TGCAGCCCCGGGACAGACACAGATACGCAGTATTTT. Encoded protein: CSPGTDTDTQYF.

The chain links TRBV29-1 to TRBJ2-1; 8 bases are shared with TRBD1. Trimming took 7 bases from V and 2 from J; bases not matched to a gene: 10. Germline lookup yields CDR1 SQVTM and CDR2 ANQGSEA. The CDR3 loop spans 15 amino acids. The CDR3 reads CSASPRTGPYNEQFF. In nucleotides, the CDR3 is TGCAGCGCTAGCCCAAGGACAGGGCCCTACAATGAGCAGTTCTTC.

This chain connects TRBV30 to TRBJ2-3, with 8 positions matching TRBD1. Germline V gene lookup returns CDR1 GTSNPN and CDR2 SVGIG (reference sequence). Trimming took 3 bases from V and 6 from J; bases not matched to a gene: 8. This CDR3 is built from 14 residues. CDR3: CAWRIGQGGDTQYF. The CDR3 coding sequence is TGTGCCTGGAGGATCGGACAGGGTGGGGATACGCAGTATTTT.